The rows below give T cell receptor beta chains drawn from one sample of a study of shared clonotypes between healthy human individuals. Libraries were prepared by immunoSEQ multiplex PCR; TCRdb keeps only in-frame clonotypes and omits some of them. The sample records 1.5 million to 1.9 million clones, 98% being singletons. Sequenced: naive CD4+ T cells sorted from blood. These receptor sequences come from a young man in good health. The CDR3 runs from the conserved cysteine through the conserved F or W. Fields, in order: J gene, CDR3 length, D gene, clone size, V gene, CDR3 protein, CDR3 DNA. A D gene is named only where the DNA matches it firmly. Clone size is stated in some rows and not others, as once, few, many or a class when expanded.

j_gene: TRBJ2-5
len: 15
d_gene: TRBD1
abundance: -
v_gene: TRBV5-1
CDR3aa: CASSSGTGPQETQYF
CDR3nt: TGCGCCAGCAGCTCCGGGACAGGGCCACAAGAGACCCAGTACTTC

j_gene: TRBJ2-1
len: 14
d_gene: TRBD2
abundance: -
v_gene: TRBV28
CDR3aa: CASRLAGALNEQFF
CDR3nt: TGTGCCAGCAGACTAGCGGGAGCTCTCAATGAGCAGTTCTTC

j_gene: TRBJ2-7
len: 11
d_gene: -
abundance: -
v_gene: TRBV11-1
CDR3aa: CASSPGHEQYF
CDR3nt: TGTGCCAGCAGCCCAGGCCACGAGCAGTACTTC

j_gene: TRBJ2-6
len: 17
d_gene: -
abundance: -
v_gene: TRBV19
CDR3aa: CASSISASTNGANVLTF
CDR3nt: TGTGCCAGTAGTATCTCAGCATCCACAAACGGGGCCAACGTCCTGACTTTC

j_gene: TRBJ2-7
len: 15
d_gene: -
abundance: -
v_gene: TRBV29-1
CDR3aa: CSVDKRSREGYEQYF
CDR3nt: TGCAGCGTTGATAAGAGATCCAGGGAAGGCTACGAGCAGTACTTC

j_gene: TRBJ2-1
len: 13
d_gene: TRBD2
abundance: -
v_gene: TRBV19
CDR3aa: CASGREVGNEQFF
CDR3nt: TGTGCCAGTGGGCGGGAGGTGGGCAATGAGCAGTTCTTC

j_gene: TRBJ2-2
len: 14
d_gene: -
abundance: -
v_gene: TRBV9
CDR3aa: CASSVASGTGELFF
CDR3nt: TGTGCCAGCAGCGTAGCAAGCGGCACCGGGGAGCTGTTTTTT

j_gene: TRBJ1-1
len: 13
d_gene: TRBD1
abundance: -
v_gene: TRBV7-9
CDR3aa: CASSYTGDLEAFF
CDR3nt: TGTGCCAGCAGCTATACAGGGGACCTTGAAGCTTTCTTT

j_gene: TRBJ2-7
len: 14
d_gene: -
abundance: -
v_gene: TRBV11-1
CDR3aa: CASSLELSSYEQYF
CDR3nt: TGTGCCAGCAGCTTAGAGCTAAGCTCCTACGAGCAGTACTTC

j_gene: TRBJ2-7
len: 14
d_gene: -
abundance: -
v_gene: TRBV5-1
CDR3aa: CASSLKDSSYEQYF
CDR3nt: TGCGCCAGCAGCTTGAAGGATAGCTCCTACGAGCAGTACTTC

j_gene: TRBJ2-3
len: 13
d_gene: -
abundance: -
v_gene: TRBV28
CDR3aa: CASSFTSGDTQYF
CDR3nt: TGTGCCAGCAGTTTCACTTCAGGAGATACGCAGTATTTT

j_gene: TRBJ2-7
len: 11
d_gene: -
abundance: -
v_gene: TRBV10-3
CDR3aa: CAISPDYEQYF
CDR3nt: TGTGCCATCAGTCCTGATTACGAGCAGTACTTC

j_gene: TRBJ1-1
len: 18
d_gene: TRBD1
abundance: -
v_gene: TRBV15
CDR3aa: CATSRDMFGTGGNTEAFF
CDR3nt: TGTGCCACCAGCAGAGATATGTTTGGGACAGGAGGGAACACTGAAGCTTTCTTT

j_gene: TRBJ2-2
len: 16
d_gene: -
abundance: -
v_gene: TRBV7-6
CDR3aa: CASSSTPGRRTGELFF
CDR3nt: TGTGCCAGCAGCTCGACCCCCGGGCGGCGCACCGGGGAGCTGTTTTTT

j_gene: TRBJ1-1
len: 15
d_gene: TRBD1
abundance: -
v_gene: TRBV18
CDR3aa: CASSPRKGAYTEAFF
CDR3nt: TGTGCCAGCTCACCACGGAAGGGGGCGTATACTGAAGCTTTCTTT

j_gene: TRBJ2-3
len: 13
d_gene: -
abundance: once
v_gene: TRBV9
CDR3aa: CASSARHPDTQYF
CDR3nt: TGTGCCAGCAGCGCGAGACATCCAGATACGCAGTATTTT

j_gene: TRBJ2-7
len: 17
d_gene: TRBD2
abundance: -
v_gene: TRBV10-3
CDR3aa: CAAGGRNPGLDSYEQYF
CDR3nt: TGTGCCGCCGGGGGTAGAAATCCGGGACTAGATTCCTACGAGCAGTACTTC

j_gene: TRBJ1-5
len: 15
d_gene: -
abundance: -
v_gene: TRBV6-6
CDR3aa: CASSSQGLGGQPQHF
CDR3nt: TGTGCCAGCAGTTCACAGGGTCTTGGCGGTCAGCCCCAGCATTTT

j_gene: TRBJ2-5
len: 15
d_gene: TRBD1
abundance: -
v_gene: TRBV5-1
CDR3aa: CASSSGQGTKETQYF
CDR3nt: TGCGCCAGCAGCTCGGGACAGGGAACCAAAGAGACCCAGTACTTC

j_gene: TRBJ2-3
len: 16
d_gene: TRBD2
abundance: -
v_gene: TRBV7-2
CDR3aa: CASSLAGLIGADTQYF
CDR3nt: TGTGCCAGCAGCTTAGCGGGACTAATAGGGGCAGATACGCAGTATTTT

j_gene: TRBJ2-3
len: 15
d_gene: -
abundance: -
v_gene: TRBV12-5
CDR3aa: CASGLGTTATDTQYF
CDR3nt: TGTGCTAGTGGTTTGGGGACGACAGCCACAGATACGCAGTATTTT

j_gene: TRBJ2-5
len: 14
d_gene: TRBD2
abundance: -
v_gene: TRBV7-2
CDR3aa: CASSSGGGAETQYF
CDR3nt: TGTGCCAGCAGCTCGGGCGGGGGGGCGGAGACCCAGTACTTC

j_gene: TRBJ2-7
len: 15
d_gene: TRBD2
abundance: -
v_gene: TRBV9
CDR3aa: CASSPFPGGNYEQYF
CDR3nt: TGTGCCAGCAGCCCCTTTCCGGGGGGGAACTACGAGCAGTACTTC

j_gene: TRBJ1-5
len: 12
d_gene: -
abundance: -
v_gene: TRBV28
CDR3aa: CASSARDQPQHF
CDR3nt: TGTGCCAGCAGTGCCCGGGATCAGCCCCAGCATTTT